This entry features one T cell receptor beta chain sequence. The CDR3 length is 15 residues. The V gene lost 2 bases and the J gene lost 1 base, with 11 bases spanning the gap. Germline V gene lookup returns CDR1 ENHRY and CDR2 SYGVKD. In the original processing: It was from reference gene primer amplification that nucleated cell counts were estimated. Sequenced by immunoSEQ multiplex PCR; TCRdb stores in-frame clones only, minus some. V, J and clone size are taken as reported in that table, and D and trimming were inferred from the DNA itself. Of around 200,000 clones in the sample, approximately 90% are singletons; the top ten hold 12%. This specimen comes from a study of blood T cell repertoires in COVID-19. Whole-study context: Specimens from acute and convalescent COVID-19 originated in the United States, Italy and Spain. T cells, B-cell-depleted T cells, or PBMCs provided the cDNA or gDNA that served as material.

The sample comprised peripheral blood. The TCR was taken from a woman aged 18-30 years who had recovered from COVID-19. The chain has TRBV10-3 and TRBJ1-2; D perhaps matches TRBD1 (5 bases). The CDR3 sequence: CAISEVGGGNYGYTF. In DNA form, the CDR3 reads TGTGCCATCAGTGAGGTCGGGGGAGGTAACTATGGCTACACCTTC.